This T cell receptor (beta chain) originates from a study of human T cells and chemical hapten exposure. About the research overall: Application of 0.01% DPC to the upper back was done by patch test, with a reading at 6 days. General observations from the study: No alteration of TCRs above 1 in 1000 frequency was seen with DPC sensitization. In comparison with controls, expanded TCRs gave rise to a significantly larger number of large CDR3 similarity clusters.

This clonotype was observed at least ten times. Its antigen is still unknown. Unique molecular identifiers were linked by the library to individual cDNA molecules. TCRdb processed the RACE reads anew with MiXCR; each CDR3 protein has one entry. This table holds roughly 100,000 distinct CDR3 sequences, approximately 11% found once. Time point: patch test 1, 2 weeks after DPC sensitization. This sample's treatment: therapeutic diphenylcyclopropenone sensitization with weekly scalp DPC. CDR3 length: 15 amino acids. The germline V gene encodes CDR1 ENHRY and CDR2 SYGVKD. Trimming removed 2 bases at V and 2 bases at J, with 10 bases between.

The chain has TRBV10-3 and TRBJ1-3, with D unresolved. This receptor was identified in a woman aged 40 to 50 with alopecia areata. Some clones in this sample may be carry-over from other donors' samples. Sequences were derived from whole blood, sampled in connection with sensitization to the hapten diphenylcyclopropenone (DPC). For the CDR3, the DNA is TGTGCCATCAGTGAGGGACCGAGTGCTGGAAACACCATATATTTT. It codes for CAISEGPSAGNTIYF.